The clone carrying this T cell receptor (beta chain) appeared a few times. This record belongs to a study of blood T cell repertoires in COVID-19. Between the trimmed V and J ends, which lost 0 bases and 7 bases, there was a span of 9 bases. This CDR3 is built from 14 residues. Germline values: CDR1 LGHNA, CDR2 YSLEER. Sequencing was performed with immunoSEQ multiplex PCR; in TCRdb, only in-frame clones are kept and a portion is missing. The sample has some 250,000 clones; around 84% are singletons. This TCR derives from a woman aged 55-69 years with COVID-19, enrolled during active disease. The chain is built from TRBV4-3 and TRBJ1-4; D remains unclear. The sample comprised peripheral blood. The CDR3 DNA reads TGCGCCAGCAGCCAAGATAGGAGGCTTGAAAAACTGTTTTTT. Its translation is CASSQDRRLEKLFF.